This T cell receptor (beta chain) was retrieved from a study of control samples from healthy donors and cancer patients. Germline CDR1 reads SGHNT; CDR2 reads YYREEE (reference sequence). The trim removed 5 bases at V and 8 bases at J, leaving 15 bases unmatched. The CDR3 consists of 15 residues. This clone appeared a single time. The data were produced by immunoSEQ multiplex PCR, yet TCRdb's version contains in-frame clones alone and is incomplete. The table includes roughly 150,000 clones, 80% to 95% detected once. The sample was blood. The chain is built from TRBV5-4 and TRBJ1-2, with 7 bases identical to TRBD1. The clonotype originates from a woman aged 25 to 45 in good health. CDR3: CASRKTTGLEEGYTF. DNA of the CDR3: TGTGCCAGCAGAAAAACGACAGGGCTCGAGGAGGGCTACACCTTC.